One and the same sample provided the 31 T cell receptor beta chains below, sequenced in a study of cytomegalovirus exposure and HLA in healthy donors. The protocol was immunoSEQ multiplex PCR, while the TCRdb copy is restricted to in-frame clones and leaves out a portion. The sample consists of roughly 100,000 clones, approximately 90% of them appearing once. Source material: PBMCs. These receptors all stem from a woman between 18 and 29 years old in good health and CMV-seropositive.

The chain couples TRBV9 to TRBJ2-1; D perhaps matches TRBD2 (5 bases). The V gene's germline CDR1 is SGDLS and CDR2 YYNGEE. The germline V and J ends were trimmed by 0 bases and 6 bases, with 7 bases remaining between them. This CDR3 comprises 13 residues. This CDR3 reads CASSVAGLNEQFF. CDR3 DNA sequence: TGTGCCAGCAGCGTAGCAGGACTCAATGAGCAGTTCTTC.

As DNA, the CDR3 is TGCGCCAGCAGTGTCGGGACAGGGACTGGAAACACCATATATTTT. As protein: CASSVGTGTGNTIYF. The chain employs TRBV10-1 and TRBJ1-3, with TRBD1 identical over 9 bases. The CDR3 totals 15 residues. Trimming at V came to 4 bases and at J to 2 bases, leaving 3 bases not matched to a gene. Looked up from germline, CDR1 is WNHNN and CDR2 is SYGVQD (reference sequence).

This clone was counted a few times. The chain is built from TRBV2 and TRBJ1-6; a possible D gene is TRBD1 (5 bases). The CDR3 has 13 amino acids. Germline-derived CDR1 and CDR2 are SNHLY and FYNNEI. Trimming removed 8 bases from V and 7 bases from J, with 12 bases in between. The CDR3 DNA is TGTGCCAGCGCCGAGACAGAGAATTCACCCCTCCACTTT. As protein: CASAETENSPLHF.

V usage is TRBV4-1 and J usage is TRBJ2-2, with 8 bases matching TRBD1. This CDR3 has 14 residues. V lost 8 bases and J lost 1; bases outside the gene matches: 3. Germline loops: CDR1 MGHRA, CDR2 YSYEKL. CDR3 nucleotides: TGCGCCAGCCGCGGACAGGGGAACACCGGGGAGCTGTTTTTT. Translated, it gives CASRGQGNTGELFF.

The gene calls are TRBV18 and TRBJ2-3; TRBD2 aligns across 11 bases. The CDR3 loop spans 17 amino acids. Germline lookup yields CDR1 KGHSH and CDR2 LQKENI. Germline trimming cut 3 bases from V and 2 bases from J; bases unmatched to any gene: 7. In nucleotides, the CDR3 is TGTGCCAGCTCACCCTCACTAGCGGGGGTTCCCACAGATACGCAGTATTTT. Protein product: CASSPSLAGVPTDTQYF. Based on the CDR3 plus reference TRBV18 and TRBJ2-3, the full variable domain is NAGVMQNPRHLVRRRGQEARLRCSPMKGHSHVYWYRQLPEEGLKFMVYLQKENIIDESGMPKERFSAEFPKEGPSILRIQQVVRGDSAAYFCASSPSLAGVPTDTQYFGPGTRLTVL.

CDR3 in DNA: TGTGCCAGCTCACTACAGGGTGCCCTCGGCAATCAGCCCCAGCATTTT. It translates to CASSLQGALGNQPQHF. This chain links TRBV18 with TRBJ1-5, with a weak D call TRBD1 (6 bases). The CDR3 is 16 amino acids. Per germline, CDR1 KGHSH and CDR2 LQKENI. V lost 4 bases and J lost 2, with 15 bases in between. Looking up the rest from reference TRBV18 and TRBJ1-5 gives the full variable domain: NAGVMQNPRHLVRRRGQEARLRCSPMKGHSHVYWYRQLPEEGLKFMVYLQKENIIDESGMPKERFSAEFPKEGPSILRIQQVVRGDSAAYFCASSLQGALGNQPQHFGDGTRLSIL.

This chain connects TRBV5-4 to TRBJ1-6; a weak D match, TRBD1 (6 bases). The germline V gene encodes CDR1 SGHNT and CDR2 YYREEE (reference sequence). The CDR3 length is 14 residues. Trimming cost V 5 bases and J 8 bases, with 14 bases left between them. The CDR3 loop is CASRGTGPDSPLHF. In DNA form, the CDR3 reads TGTGCCAGCAGGGGAACAGGGCCCGATTCACCCCTCCACTTT.

The CDR3 DNA reads as TGTGCCAGTACCAACTTCGGCAGCGCGAACACCGGGGAGCTGTTTTTT. Its protein product is CASTNFGSANTGELFF. The chain carries TRBV19 and TRBJ2-2, with D uncertain. This CDR3 contains 16 residues. Trimming stripped 7 bases from V and 0 bases from J, with 15 bases between. Per the germline V gene, CDR1 is LNHDA and CDR2 is SQIVND (reference sequence).

CDR3 loop: CASSRTPLAGEYNEQFF. The CDR3 DNA is TGTGCCAGCAGTCGTACACCCTTAGCGGGGGAATATAATGAGCAGTTCTTC. The chain couples TRBV27 to TRBJ2-1, with 9 bases fitting TRBD2. V dropped 5 bases and J dropped 7; count of bases not matched to a gene: 15. The CDR3 totals 17 residues. Germline V gene lookup returns CDR1 MNHEY and CDR2 SMNVEV (reference sequence).

This clone was seen only once. The chain uses TRBV28 and TRBJ2-5; TRBD2 agrees at 9 bases. J lost 5 bases, V lost 5 bases, and 15 bases had no gene match. This CDR3 comprises 17 residues. CDR1 and CDR2 from the germline V gene are MDHEN and SYDVKM. The CDR3 region has the DNA TGTGCCAGCAGTATCCCCTTGGGCGGGGGGGCTCTGGAGACCCAGTACTTC. Residues: CASSIPLGGGALETQYF.

This chain links TRBV7-2 with TRBJ1-4; 7 nucleotides agree with TRBD1. CDR3 length equals 15 residues. The germline V gene has CDR1 SGHTA and CDR2 FQGNSA. V was pared by 5 bases and J by 8 bases, with 11 bases of the junction left unmatched. The CDR3, as DNA: TGTGCCAGCAGCCCTGCAGACAGGGTAAACGAAAAACTGTTTTTT. Translation: CASSPADRVNEKLFF.

The CDR3 DNA reads TGTGCCAGCAGCTTACGGGGGGGGGCCCAAGAGACCCAGTACTTC. It specifies CASSLRGGAQETQYF. The chain links TRBV11-3 to TRBJ2-5; TRBD2 matches 8 bases. This CDR3 has 15 amino acids. Losses at the gene ends were 2 bases for V and 1 base for J; bases not matched to a gene: 3. Germline V gene sequence: CDR1 SGHNT, CDR2 YENEEA.

V and J are TRBV5-5 and TRBJ1-5, with D possibly being TRBD1 (5 bases). The CDR3 has 15 residues. V was clipped by 4 bases and J by 0 bases, with 11 bases between them. Germline loops: CDR1 SGHKS, CDR2 YYEKEE (reference sequence). Here the CDR3 reads CASSPTDYSNQPQHF. The DNA of the CDR3 is TGTGCCAGCAGCCCGACAGATTATAGCAATCAGCCCCAGCATTTT.

Concerning this clone: Other nucleotide sequences in the sample specify the same CDR3. This chain connects TRBV28 to TRBJ1-3; D possibly corresponds to TRBD1 (5 bases). V was pared by 3 bases and J by 1 base, with 7 bases between. This CDR3 is 14 amino acids long. Per germline, CDR1 MDHEN and CDR2 SYDVKM. CDR3 coding DNA: TGTGCCAGCAGTTTTGCAGGGTCTGGAAACACCATATATTTT. Translated, it gives CASSFAGSGNTIYF.

This clone came up a few times. The chain combines TRBV6-1 with TRBJ1-2; D gene uncertain. The CDR3 is 9 amino acids. Germline CDR1 MNHNS, CDR2 SASEGT. Trimming pared 6 bases from V and 7 bases from J, leaving 3 bases between. CDR3 sequence (DNA): TGTGCCAGCAGGGCTGGCTACACCTTC. Protein sequence: CASRAGYTF.

CDR3 DNA: TGTGCCAGCAGCTTAGGGCAGGCAGAATACGAGCAGTACTTC. Encoded protein: CASSLGQAEYEQYF. The gene calls are TRBV11-2 and TRBJ2-7; D not certain. Germline V CDR1 and CDR2: SGHAT, FQNNGV. With 1 base removed from V and 4 bases from J, the gap between germline ends came to 11 bases. This CDR3 spans 14 amino acids.

V is TRBV27 and J is TRBJ2-3, with 7 bases lining up with TRBD2. The CDR3 has 16 residues. V trimming: 6 bases; J trimming: 5 bases; junction bases outside the gene matches: 14. Germline V gene data show CDR1 as MNHEY and CDR2 as SMNVEV (reference sequence). CDR3 loop: CASRPDGEGGVDTQYF. The CDR3 DNA reads TGTGCCAGCAGACCCGACGGAGAGGGAGGGGTAGATACGCAGTATTTT.

This chain uses TRBV25-1 with TRBJ2-2, with D tentatively TRBD2 (7 bases). This CDR3 spans 15 amino acids. V was cut by 1 base and J by 6 bases, with 12 bases left in between. Germline CDR1 and CDR2: MGHDK and SYGVNS. CDR3 in amino acids: CASSEWRGPPGELFF. In DNA form, the CDR3 reads TGTGCCAGCAGTGAATGGCGGGGGCCCCCCGGGGAGCTGTTTTTT. The entire variable domain, with the rest obtained from reference TRBV25-1 and TRBJ2-2, is as follows: EADIYQTPRYLVIGTGKKITLECSQTMGHDKMYWYQQDPGMELHLIHYSYGVNSTEKGDLSSESTVSRIRTEHFPLTLESARPSHTSQYLCASSEWRGPPGELFFGEGSRLTVL.

The CDR3 here is CASSLGLYPSYEQYF. CDR3 DNA sequence: TGTGCCAGCAGCCTGGGACTATACCCATCTTACGAGCAGTACTTC. This rearrangement joins TRBV5-6 to TRBJ2-7; TRBD2 matches 7 bases. The V gene end was trimmed by 4 bases and the J gene end by 4 bases; junction bases not matched to a gene: 11. The CDR3 is 15 residues long. Germline V gene lookup returns CDR1 SGHDT and CDR2 YYEEEE.

The V and J genes are TRBV28 and TRBJ2-1, with D unclear. This CDR3 comprises 14 residues. Between the trimmed V and J ends, which lost 3 bases and 4 bases, there was a span of 10 bases. Germline assignment: CDR1 MDHEN and CDR2 SYDVKM. CDR3 protein: CASSFYELYNEQFF. The CDR3 coding sequence is TGTGCCAGCAGTTTCTACGAGTTATACAATGAGCAGTTCTTC.

The chain uses TRBV4-3 and TRBJ2-1; 8 bases match TRBD2. CDR1 is LGHNA and CDR2 is YSLEER in the germline V gene. With V trimmed by 4 bases and J by 3 bases, 5 bases remained unmatched. The CDR3 is 15 amino acids. Here the CDR3 DNA reads TGCGCCAGCAGCCGATCGGGGGGGAACTACAATGAGCAGTTCTTC. This encodes CASSRSGGNYNEQFF.

The CDR3 here is CASSLQNRGADEQYV. CDR3 DNA: TGTGCCAGCAGCTTACAGAACAGGGGGGCGGACGAGCAGTACGTC. The chain combines TRBV7-6 with TRBJ2-7; 8 bases line up with TRBD1. J lost 5 bases, V lost 2 bases, and 8 bases had no gene match. CDR1 SGHVS and CDR2 FNYEAQ come from the germline V gene. CDR3 length: 15 amino acids.

The chain has TRBV2 and TRBJ1-4, with no clear D. The CDR3 loop spans 15 amino acids. The germline gives CDR1 SNHLY, CDR2 FYNNEI. Trimming removed 4 bases at V and 8 bases at J, with 17 bases between. CDR3 loop: CASSGIAGFREKLFF. Here the CDR3 DNA reads TGTGCCAGCAGTGGGATCGCGGGATTCAGGGAAAAACTGTTTTTT.

V usage is TRBV11-2 and J usage is TRBJ2-3; a possible D gene is TRBD1 (5 bases). The germline V gene encodes CDR1 SGHAT and CDR2 FQNNGV. V was shortened by 1 base and J by 5 bases, with 7 bases between the two germline ends. The CDR3 has 13 residues. The CDR3 here is CASSLVTGDTQYF. CDR3 DNA: TGTGCCAGCAGCTTAGTCACAGGAGATACGCAGTATTTT.

The chain has TRBV4-3 and TRBJ1-5; 8 bases fit TRBD1. This CDR3 has 16 residues. The V gene's germline CDR1 is LGHNA and CDR2 YSLEER. Trimming removed 2 bases from V and 2 bases from J; junction bases left unmatched: 5. The CDR3 sequence is CASSQHGTGGNQPQHF. CDR3 in DNA: TGCGCCAGCAGCCAACACGGGACAGGCGGCAATCAGCCCCAGCATTTT.

V gene TRBV13 combines with J gene TRBJ1-1; 7 bases are a match to TRBD1. The junction had 6 bases not matched to a gene; V was cut back by 4 bases and J by 7 bases. CDR1 and CDR2 (germline): PRHDT, FYEKMQ (reference sequence). There are 13 residues in the CDR3. CDR3: CASSSGTAFEAFF. The CDR3 DNA reads as TGTGCCAGCAGCTCTGGGACAGCCTTTGAAGCTTTCTTT.

This sequence joins TRBV7-6 and TRBJ2-1; perhaps TRBD2 as D (6 bases). Germline loops: CDR1 SGHVS, CDR2 FNYEAQ. CDR3 length: 15 amino acids. The ends were cut back, 2 bases at V and 7 bases at J, with 15 bases in the middle. Here the CDR3 DNA reads TGTGCCAGCAGCTTATTGGGGTCGGGGGATAATGAGCAGTTCTTC. Its protein product is CASSLLGSGDNEQFF.

This clone came up a few times. The chain employs TRBV2 and TRBJ1-5; D uncertain. Deletions cut 4 bases from V and 1 base from J, with 14 bases between. CDR3 length equals 16 residues. The germline V gene has CDR1 SNHLY and CDR2 FYNNEI. Here the CDR3 reads CASSVEGRVSNQPQHF. The CDR3 DNA sequence: TGTGCCAGCAGTGTGGAGGGAAGGGTGAGCAATCAGCCCCAGCATTTT.

The V call is TRBV18, the J call TRBJ1-2, with D unresolved. The germline CDR1 and CDR2 sequences are KGHSH and LQKENI. This CDR3 region has 15 residues. V lost 2 bases and J 6 bases, leaving 16 bases between the germline ends. Here the CDR3 reads CASSPSGDWGNGYTF. For the CDR3, the DNA is TGTGCCAGCTCACCAAGCGGGGATTGGGGTAATGGCTACACCTTC.

V gene TRBV9 combines with J gene TRBJ2-1, with 8 bases identical to TRBD2. The J segment lost 6 bases and the V segment lost 0 bases, leaving 20 bases of the junction unmatched. CDR1 SGDLS and CDR2 YYNGEE come from the germline V gene. The CDR3 sequence is 20 residues long. CDR3 in DNA: TGTGCCAGCAGCGTAGCCCTTTCTCCCCTTGTAGCGGGGAACCCCAATGAGCAGTTCTTC. Translating gives CASSVALSPLVAGNPNEQFF.

This sequence joins TRBV18 and TRBJ2-7, with TRBD2 as a possible D gene (6 bases). Trimming took off 6 bases at V and 3 bases at J, with 21 bases between the two ends. The CDR3 loop spans 16 amino acids. From germline, CDR1 is KGHSH and CDR2 LQKENI. The CDR3 DNA follows: TGTGCCAGCTCCGCAAGGGGAGGCGCCGGAGGCTACGAGCAGTACGTC. Translation: CASSARGGAGGYEQYV.